This T cell receptor (beta chain) was obtained from a study of blood T cells in healthy people across ages. This CDR3 is 15 amino acids long. Trimming removed 5 bases from V and 0 bases from J, with 13 bases in between. Germline CDR1 SGHTA, CDR2 FQGTGA. Those donating, healthy Caucasian individuals from Russia, were aged roughly 6 to 100. A J-beta primer mix and a sample-barcoded 5' primer were used in a second PCR of about 7 to 12 cycles. Via MiXCR, TCRdb re-called the 5' RACE reads, giving one row per CDR3 protein. The repertoire holds approximately 580,000 distinct CDR3 sequences, with around 24% as singletons. These data are also associated with another study on T cells of mothers and their children. From that second work: A few healthy Caucasian mothers and their six children donated.

This sequence was found in a boy between 10 and 17 years old in good health. This chain links TRBV7-3 with TRBJ1-2, with unresolved D. The sequencing sample was made of blood. The CDR3 DNA follows: TGTGCCAGCAGCCCGAACAGAGGGTCTAACTATGGCTACACCTTC. This sequence encodes CASSPNRGSNYGYTF. Filled out from reference TRBV7-3 and TRBJ1-2, the complete variable domain reads GAGVSQTPSNKVTEKGKYVELRCDPISGHTALYWYRQSLGQGPEFLIYFQGTGAADDSGLPNDRFFAVRPEGSVSTLKIQRTERGDSAVYLCASSPNRGSNYGYTFGSGTRLTVV.